The rows below give T cell receptor beta chains drawn from one sample of a study of cytomegalovirus exposure and HLA in healthy donors. TCRdb's table, derived via immunoSEQ multiplex PCR, lists solely in-frame clones and lacks some. The data hold more than 95,000 clones, with roughly 9.1% observed a single time. The material sequenced was PBMCs. These receptors came from a man between 35 and 55 years old in good health and CMV-seropositive. Both conserved end residues are part of each CDR3. Each record gives: D gene, V gene, clone size, J gene, CDR3 DNA, CDR3 protein. D genes are given only for firm matches. Not all rows give a size; the values are once, few, many and, for expanded clones, a class.

>-|TRBV6-5|-|TRBJ2-3
TGTGCCAGCAGGGCCCGGCGGACAGATACGCAGTATTTT
CASRARRTDTQYF
>-|TRBV28|few|TRBJ2-5
TGTGCCAGCTCCGGACTGCAAGAGACCCAGTACTTC
CASSGLQETQYF
>TRBD1|TRBV5-1|-|TRBJ1-4
TGCGCCAGCAGCTCAACGGGACAGGGGAATGAAAAACTGTTTTTT
CASSSTGQGNEKLFF
>-|TRBV4-2|few|TRBJ1-4
TGTGCCAGCAGCCAAGACCGGCAGGGGATGGCAAATGAAAAACTGTTTTTT
CASSQDRQGMANEKLFF
>-|TRBV7-3|-|TRBJ1-5
TGTGCCAGCAGCTTTAACCTGAAGACATCCATGTTTTGCAATCAGCCCCAGCATTTT
CASSFNLKTSMFCNQPQHF
>TRBD2|TRBV9|few|TRBJ2-7
TGTGCCAGCAGCCCACCGTTGGCTAGCGGGAGCCTGACCTACGAGCAGTACTTC
CASSPPLASGSLTYEQYF
>-|TRBV6-5|-|TRBJ2-7
TGTGCCAGCAGCCTCACCTCCTTATCCGAGCAGTACTTC
CASSLTSLSEQYF
>-|TRBV7-9|-|TRBJ2-7
TGTGCCAGCAGCTTAGCGGTAGTCCCCGTATCCTACGAGCAGTACTTC
CASSLAVVPVSYEQYF
>-|TRBV5-4|-|TRBJ2-1
TGTGCCACCCGCGATGTTAGCAATGAGCAGTTCTTC
CATRDVSNEQFF
>TRBD1|TRBV6-5|few|TRBJ2-7
TGTGCCAGCAGGGGGGGACAGGGGGTTCCCGAGCAGTACTTC
CASRGGQGVPEQYF
>-|TRBV29-1|few|TRBJ1-1
TGCAGCGTTGAACAGGGGAGAACGACTGAAGCTTTCTTT
CSVEQGRTTEAFF
>-|TRBV19|-|TRBJ2-7
TGTGCCAGTAGTATCGGGGTTGAGTACGAGCAGTACTTC
CASSIGVEYEQYF
>-|TRBV9|-|TRBJ2-2
TGTGCCAGCAGCCAGACAGTCACCGGGGAGCTGTTTTTT
CASSQTVTGELFF
>TRBD1|TRBV7-9|few|TRBJ2-7
TGTGCCAGCAAAGACAGGGCCGGCGACGAGCAGTACTTC
CASKDRAGDEQYF
>-|TRBV11-3|-|TRBJ1-1
TGTGCCAGCAGCTTCCTAGCGACAGATAACACTGAAGCTTTCTTT
CASSFLATDNTEAFF
>-|TRBV14|few|TRBJ2-7
TGTGCCAGCAGCAATTGGGGCGAGCAGTACTTC
CASSNWGEQYF
>TRBD1|TRBV5-1|-|TRBJ2-5
TGCGCCAGCAGCTGGGGACAGGGGGTTAGGGAGACCCAGTACTTC
CASSWGQGVRETQYF
>-|TRBV4-1|few|TRBJ2-5
TGCGCCAGCAGCCAAGCGGGGGAGACCCAGTACTTC
CASSQAGETQYF
>TRBD1|TRBV30|-|TRBJ2-5
TGTGCCTGGAGCCAGGACAGGGGATTCTTGAGGGAGACCCAGTACTTC
CAWSQDRGFLRETQYF
>-|TRBV10-1|-|TRBJ1-5
TGCGCCAGCAGTGAGGACCAGGGGAAGAATCAGCCCCAGCATTTT
CASSEDQGKNQPQHF
>TRBD1|TRBV7-9|-|TRBJ1-2
TGTGCCAGCAGCTCGACAGGGGTTGGCTATGGCTACACCTTC
CASSSTGVGYGYTF
>-|TRBV5-4|few|TRBJ2-1
TGTGCCAGCAGCTTGGGGTCGGGGGGCTTTTCCTACAATGAGCAGTTCTTC
CASSLGSGGFSYNEQFF
>-|TRBV2|-|TRBJ2-7
TGTGCCAGCAGTGAAGTCGCTTTGAGGTTCCACGAGCAGTACTTC
CASSEVALRFHEQYF
>TRBD2|TRBV19|few|TRBJ2-7
TGTGCCAGTAGTATGTCGGCGGGAGGGCAATCCTACGAGCAGTACTTC
CASSMSAGGQSYEQYF
>TRBD2|TRBV2|-|TRBJ2-7
TGTGCCAGCATGAGCGGGAGGGCCACCTACGAGCAGTACTTC
CASMSGRATYEQYF
>-|TRBV6-1|few|TRBJ1-1
TGTGCCAGCAGGCCGACAGGAACGTCGCTTGCTTTCTTT
CASRPTGTSLAFF
>-|TRBV7-9|-|TRBJ2-7
TGTGCCAGCAGCCACAGGGTTTACGAGCAGTACTTC
CASSHRVYEQYF
>-|TRBV7-6|few|TRBJ1-5
TGTGCCAGCAGCTTAGGGGGTGACAGTAGGAATCAGCCCCAGCATTTT
CASSLGGDSRNQPQHF
>-|TRBV29-1|-|TRBJ2-2
TGCAGCGTTGGATCTAGCATGAGGACCGGGGAGCTGTTTTTT
CSVGSSMRTGELFF
>-|TRBV20-1|once|TRBJ2-1
TGCAGTGCTAGAGCCTCAGGGTACAGGTTCTTC
CSARASGYRFF
>TRBD1|TRBV9|-|TRBJ1-2
TGTGCCAGCAGTCTCGGGACAGGGGACAACTATGGCTACACCTTC
CASSLGTGDNYGYTF
>-|TRBV4-1|-|TRBJ2-2
TGCGCCAGCAGCCCCCCTGGCAGGGCCCGTAGGGCCGGGGAGCTGTTTTTT
CASSPPGRARRAGELFF
>TRBD2|TRBV29-1|few|TRBJ2-2
TGCAGCGTTCCGGGACTAGCGGGAGGAGCCGGGGAGCTGTTTTTT
CSVPGLAGGAGELFF
>TRBD1|TRBV5-1|-|TRBJ2-4
TGCGCCAGCAGCGCGGGACAGGGGCTGGCCAAAAACATTCAGTACTTC
CASSAGQGLAKNIQYF
>TRBD2|TRBV7-9|few|TRBJ2-4
TGTGCCAGCAGCTTCCCTACGGGGGGAGCCAAAAACATTCAGTACTTC
CASSFPTGGAKNIQYF
>-|TRBV29-1|-|TRBJ2-7
TGCAGCGTTGAAGTCGGGGGCTACGAGCAGTACTTC
CSVEVGGYEQYF
>TRBD1|TRBV15|few|TRBJ1-5
TGTGCCACTCAACCTGCAGGGGGTGATCAGCCCCAGCATTTT
CATQPAGGDQPQHF
>TRBD1|TRBV7-3|few|TRBJ2-5
TGTGCCAGCAGCTTAACGGGGGGGAGGACAGGGGGCTCGAAGACGCGGGAGACCCAGTACTTC
CASSLTGGRTGGSKTRETQYF
>-|TRBV6-1|-|TRBJ2-2
TGTGCCAGTTATAGGGCCAGGGTGAACACCGGGGAGCTGTTTTTT
CASYRARVNTGELFF
>-|TRBV6-5|-|TRBJ2-3
TGTGCCAGCAGTTATCCGGGGGAAGATACGCAGTATTTT
CASSYPGEDTQYF